What follows is one T cell receptor beta chain and its context. Trimming removed 8 bases from V and 1 base from J, with 14 bases in between. CDR1 is MGHRA, CDR2 YSYEKL, per germline. The CDR3 runs to 14 residues. Original methodology: Researchers report that nucleated cell counts were estimated from reference gene primer amplification. Data came from immunoSEQ multiplex PCR; TCRdb stores just in-frame clones and leaves some out. V and J calls and clone size follow that table, whereas D and trimming were derived from the DNA. The table lists 150,000 to 200,000 clones, about four fifths of them singletons, with roughly 12% in the top ten. This record belongs to a study of blood T cell repertoires in COVID-19. For the study at large: Samples taken during acute and convalescent COVID-19 were collected in the United States, Italy and Spain. T cells, B-cell-depleted T cells, or PBMCs provided the cDNA or gDNA that served as material.

Sequencing input: peripheral blood. This clonotype was sampled from a woman of 80 years or more with COVID-19, enrolled during active disease. The rearrangement links TRBV4-1 to TRBJ1-1; D is uncertain. CDR3: CASGNRETNTEAFF. The CDR3 DNA reads as TGCGCCAGCGGGAACCGGGAGACGAACACTGAAGCTTTCTTT.